This T cell receptor (beta chain) is drawn from a study of blood T cells in healthy people across ages. Next came a second PCR, run for about 6 to 12 cycles, which used a sample-barcoded 5' primer along with a J-beta primer mix. One entry per CDR3 protein, called by TCRdb with MiXCR from the 5' RACE reads. This table has 1.6 million or so distinct CDR3 sequences, 30% to 35% appearing once. What was sequenced was blood. The receptor was derived from a woman aged 30 to 39 in good health.

CDR3: CASSPGTSYLSEQFF. The CDR3 DNA reads TGTGCCAGCAGCCCCGGGACTAGCTATCTTAGTGAGCAGTTCTTC. The rearrangement uses TRBV11-2 and TRBJ2-1, with 9 bases aligning to TRBD2. The junction had 11 bases not matched to a gene; V was cut back by 5 bases and J by 9 bases. Germline values: CDR1 SGHAT, CDR2 FQNNGV. The CDR3 covers 15 residues.